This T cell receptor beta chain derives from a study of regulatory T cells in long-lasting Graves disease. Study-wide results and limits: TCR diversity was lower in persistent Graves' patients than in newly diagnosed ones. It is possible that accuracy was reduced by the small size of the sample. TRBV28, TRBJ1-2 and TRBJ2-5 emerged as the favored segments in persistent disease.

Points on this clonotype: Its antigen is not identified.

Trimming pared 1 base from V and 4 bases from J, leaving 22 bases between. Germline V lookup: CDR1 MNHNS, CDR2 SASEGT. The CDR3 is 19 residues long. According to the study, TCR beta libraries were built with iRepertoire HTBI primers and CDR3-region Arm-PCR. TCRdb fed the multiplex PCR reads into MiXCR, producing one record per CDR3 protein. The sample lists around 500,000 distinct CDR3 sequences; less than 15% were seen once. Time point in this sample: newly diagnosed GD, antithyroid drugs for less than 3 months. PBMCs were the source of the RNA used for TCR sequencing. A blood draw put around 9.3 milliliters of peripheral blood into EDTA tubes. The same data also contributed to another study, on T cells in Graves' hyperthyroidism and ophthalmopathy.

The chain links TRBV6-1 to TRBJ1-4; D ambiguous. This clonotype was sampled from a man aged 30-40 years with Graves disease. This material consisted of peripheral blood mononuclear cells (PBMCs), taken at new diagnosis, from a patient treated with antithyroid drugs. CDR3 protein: CASSEGTPPPLGSNEKLFF. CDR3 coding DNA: TGTGCCAGCAGTGAAGGAACACCTCCCCCCCTTGGAAGTAATGAAAAACTGTTTTTT.